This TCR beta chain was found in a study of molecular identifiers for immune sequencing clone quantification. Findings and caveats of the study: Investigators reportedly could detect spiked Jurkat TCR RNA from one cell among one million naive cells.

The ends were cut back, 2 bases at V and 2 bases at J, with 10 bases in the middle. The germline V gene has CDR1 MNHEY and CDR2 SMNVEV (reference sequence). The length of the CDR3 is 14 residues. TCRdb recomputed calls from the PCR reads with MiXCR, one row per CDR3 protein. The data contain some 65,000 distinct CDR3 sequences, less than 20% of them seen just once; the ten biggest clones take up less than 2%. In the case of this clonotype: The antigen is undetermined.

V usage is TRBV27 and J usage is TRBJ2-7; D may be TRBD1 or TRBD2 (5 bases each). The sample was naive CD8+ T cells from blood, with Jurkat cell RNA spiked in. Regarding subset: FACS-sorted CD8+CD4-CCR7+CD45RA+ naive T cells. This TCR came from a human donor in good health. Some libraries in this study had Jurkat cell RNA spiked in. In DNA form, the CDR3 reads TGTGCCAGCAGTTTAGCCGGGGCGGCCTACGAGCAGTACTTC. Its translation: CASSLAGAAYEQYF.